What follows are 3 T cell receptor beta chains derived from one specimen sequenced in a study of shared T cell receptors in the human thymus (dated by TCRdb to 2020 to 2023). The library was obtained by the immunoSEQ multiplex PCR assay. The clones in this table, taken by TCRdb from immuneACCESS, are in-frame only. Not every clone is retained; where verified, under half of the shortfall comes from an unresolved V gene, and the cause of the rest is unknown. The table for this sample lists 600,000 or so clones; 80% to 90% of them were counted only once. Together, the top ten hold about 0.0094% of the sample. A further study also used this sample, focusing on human thymus T cells.

Specimen: thymocytes. The receptors derive from a boy younger than two with a congenital heart defect. Donor details come from another sample of the same person, matched by shared clones.

The J gene is TRBJ2-5, the V gene TRBV29-1; 7 bases line up with TRBD1. V lost 3 bases to trimming and J lost 4 bases; unmatched junction nucleotides: 14. The CDR3 consists of 16 residues. CDR1 SQVTM and CDR2 ANQGSEA come from the germline V gene. Here the CDR3 reads CSVDRGATGVGETQYF. The CDR3 DNA sequence: TGCAGCGTTGACCGAGGGGCCACAGGGGTCGGAGAGACCCAGTACTTC.

The V call is TRBV6-1, the J call TRBJ2-1; D unclear. Germline V lookup: CDR1 MNHNS, CDR2 SASEGT. Trimming pared 2 bases from V and 9 bases from J, leaving 17 bases between. The CDR3 loop spans 15 amino acids. The CDR3 is CASSELVNYAVEQFF. The CDR3 DNA reads TGTGCCAGCAGTGAATTAGTTAATTATGCTGTTGAGCAGTTCTTC.

The chain links TRBV5-4 to TRBJ2-7; tentatively, D is TRBD2 (6 bases). CDR1 is SGHNT, CDR2 YYREEE, per germline (reference sequence). V lost 3 bases and J 1 base, leaving 11 bases between the germline ends. The CDR3 is 14 amino acids. CDR3 sequence: CASSSGTLSYEQYF. DNA for the CDR3: TGTGCCAGCAGCTCCGGGACTCTATCCTACGAGCAGTACTTC.